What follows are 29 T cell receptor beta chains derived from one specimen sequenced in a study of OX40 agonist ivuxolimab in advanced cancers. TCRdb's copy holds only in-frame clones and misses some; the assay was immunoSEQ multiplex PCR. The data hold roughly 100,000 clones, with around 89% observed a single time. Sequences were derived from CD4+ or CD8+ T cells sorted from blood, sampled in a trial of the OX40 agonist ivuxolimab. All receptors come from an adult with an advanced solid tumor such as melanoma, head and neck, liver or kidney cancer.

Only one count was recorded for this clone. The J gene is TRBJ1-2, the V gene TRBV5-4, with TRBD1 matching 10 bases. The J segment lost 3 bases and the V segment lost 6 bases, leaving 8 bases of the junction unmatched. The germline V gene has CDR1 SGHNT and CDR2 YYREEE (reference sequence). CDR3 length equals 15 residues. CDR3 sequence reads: CASTFSGTGDYGYTF. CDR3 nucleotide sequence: TGTGCCAGCACTTTCTCCGGGACAGGGGACTATGGCTACACCTTC.

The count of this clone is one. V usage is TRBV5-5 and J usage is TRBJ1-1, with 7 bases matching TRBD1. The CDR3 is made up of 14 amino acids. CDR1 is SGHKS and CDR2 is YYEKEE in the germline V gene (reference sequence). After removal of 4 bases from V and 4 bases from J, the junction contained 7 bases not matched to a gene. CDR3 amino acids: CASSQGQRTTEAFF. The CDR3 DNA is TGTGCCAGCAGCCAGGGACAGAGGACCACTGAAGCTTTCTTT.

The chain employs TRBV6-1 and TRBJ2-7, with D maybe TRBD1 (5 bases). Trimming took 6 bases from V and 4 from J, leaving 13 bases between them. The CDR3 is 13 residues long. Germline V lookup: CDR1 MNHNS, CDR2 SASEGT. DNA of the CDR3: TGTGCCAGCAGCACAGGTATGGGGTACGAGCAGTACTTC. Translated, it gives CASSTGMGYEQYF.

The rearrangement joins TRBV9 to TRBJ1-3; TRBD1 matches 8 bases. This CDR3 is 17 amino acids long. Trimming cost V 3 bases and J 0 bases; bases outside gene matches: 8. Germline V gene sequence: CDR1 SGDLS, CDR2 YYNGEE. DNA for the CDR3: TGTGCCAGCAGCGCAAGTCCGGGACAGGACTCTGGAAACACCATATATTTT. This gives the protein CASSASPGQDSGNTIYF.

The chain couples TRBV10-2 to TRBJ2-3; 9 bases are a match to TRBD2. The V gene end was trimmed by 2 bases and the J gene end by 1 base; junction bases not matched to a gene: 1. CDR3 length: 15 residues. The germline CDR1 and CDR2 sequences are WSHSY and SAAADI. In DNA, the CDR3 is TGCGCCAGCAGTGAGGCGGGAGGGGGCACAGATACGCAGTATTTT. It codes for CASSEAGGGTDTQYF.

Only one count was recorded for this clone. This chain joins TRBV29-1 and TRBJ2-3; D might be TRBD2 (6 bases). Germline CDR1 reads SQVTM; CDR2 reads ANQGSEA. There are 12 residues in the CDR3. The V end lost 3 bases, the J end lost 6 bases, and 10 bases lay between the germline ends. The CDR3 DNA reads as TGCAGCGTTGATCCTGGGGGGGATACGCAGTATTTT. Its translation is CSVDPGGDTQYF.

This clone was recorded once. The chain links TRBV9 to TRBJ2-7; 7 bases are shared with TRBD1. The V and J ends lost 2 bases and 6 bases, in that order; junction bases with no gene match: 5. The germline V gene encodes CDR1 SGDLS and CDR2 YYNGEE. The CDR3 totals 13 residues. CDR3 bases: TGTGCCAGCAGCGTGGTGGGGACAGCCGAGCAGTACTTC. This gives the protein CASSVVGTAEQYF.

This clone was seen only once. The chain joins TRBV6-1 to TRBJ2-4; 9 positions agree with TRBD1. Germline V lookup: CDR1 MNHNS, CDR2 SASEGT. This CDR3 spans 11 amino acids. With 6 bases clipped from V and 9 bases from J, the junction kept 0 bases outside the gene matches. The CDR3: CASRTGGIQYF. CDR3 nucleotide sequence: TGTGCCAGCAGGACAGGGGGCATTCAGTACTTC.

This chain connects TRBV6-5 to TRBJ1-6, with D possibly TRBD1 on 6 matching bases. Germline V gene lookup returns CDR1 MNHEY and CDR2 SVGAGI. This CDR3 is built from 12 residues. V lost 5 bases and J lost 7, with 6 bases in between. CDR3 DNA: TGTGCCAGCAGTGACAGGAATTCACCCCTCCACTTT. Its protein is CASSDRNSPLHF.

Written as DNA, the CDR3 is TGTGCCAGCAAATCTAGCTCTGGGGCCAACGTCCTGACTTTC. It codes for CASKSSSGANVLTF. This chain links TRBV19 with TRBJ2-6; no reliable D call. The CDR3 runs to 14 residues. Germline assignment: CDR1 LNHDA and CDR2 SQIVND (reference sequence). The ends were cut back, 9 bases at V and 0 bases at J, with 9 bases in the middle.

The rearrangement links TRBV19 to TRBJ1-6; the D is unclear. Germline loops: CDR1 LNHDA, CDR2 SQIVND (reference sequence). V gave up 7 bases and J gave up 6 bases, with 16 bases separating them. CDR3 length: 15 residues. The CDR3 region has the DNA TGTGCCAGTACCGCTGACGGACCGTTTAATTCACCCCTCCACTTT. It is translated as CASTADGPFNSPLHF.

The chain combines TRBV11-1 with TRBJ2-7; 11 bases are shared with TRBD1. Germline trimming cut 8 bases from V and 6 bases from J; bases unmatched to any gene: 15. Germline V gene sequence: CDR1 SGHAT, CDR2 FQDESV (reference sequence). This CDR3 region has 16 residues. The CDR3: CASGSPRTGGFTEQYF. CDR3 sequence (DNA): TGTGCCAGCGGATCCCCTAGGACAGGGGGCTTCACCGAGCAGTACTTC.

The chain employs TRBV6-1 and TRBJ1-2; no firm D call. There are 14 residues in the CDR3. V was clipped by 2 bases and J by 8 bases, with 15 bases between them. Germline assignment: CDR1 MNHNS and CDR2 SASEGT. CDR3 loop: CASSESAPKLGYTF. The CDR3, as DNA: TGTGCCAGCAGTGAATCGGCACCAAAGCTGGGCTACACCTTC.

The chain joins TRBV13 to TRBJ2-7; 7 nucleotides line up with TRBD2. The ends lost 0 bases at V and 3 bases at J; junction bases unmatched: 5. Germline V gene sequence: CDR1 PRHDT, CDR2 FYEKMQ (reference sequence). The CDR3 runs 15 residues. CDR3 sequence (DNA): TGTGCCAGCAGCTTAGGGGCGGGAGAGGGCTACGAGCAGTACTTC. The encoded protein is CASSLGAGEGYEQYF. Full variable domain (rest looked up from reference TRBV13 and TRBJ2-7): AAGVIQSPRHLIKEKRETATLKCYPIPRHDTVYWYQQGPGQDPQFLISFYEKMQSDKGSIPDRFSAQQFSDYHSELNMSSLELGDSALYFCASSLGAGEGYEQYFGPGTRLTVT.

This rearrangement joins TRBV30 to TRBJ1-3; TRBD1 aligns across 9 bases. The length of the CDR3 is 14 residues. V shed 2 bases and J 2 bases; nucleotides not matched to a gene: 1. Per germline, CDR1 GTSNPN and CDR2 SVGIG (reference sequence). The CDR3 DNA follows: TGTGCCTGGAGTAACAGGGGGCCTGGAAACACCATATATTTT. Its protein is CAWSNRGPGNTIYF. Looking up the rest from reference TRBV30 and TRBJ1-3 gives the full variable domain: SQTIHQWPATLVQPVGSPLSLECTVEGTSNPNLYWYRQAAGRGLQLLFYSVGIGQISSEVPQNLSASRPQDRQFILSSKKLLLSDSGFYLCAWSNRGPGNTIYFGEGSWLTVV.

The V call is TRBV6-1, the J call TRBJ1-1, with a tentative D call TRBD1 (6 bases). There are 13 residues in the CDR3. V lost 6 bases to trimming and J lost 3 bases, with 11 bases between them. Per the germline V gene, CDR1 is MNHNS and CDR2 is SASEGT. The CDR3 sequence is CASRDSDYTEAFF. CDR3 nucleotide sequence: TGTGCCAGCAGGGACAGCGACTACACTGAAGCTTTCTTT.

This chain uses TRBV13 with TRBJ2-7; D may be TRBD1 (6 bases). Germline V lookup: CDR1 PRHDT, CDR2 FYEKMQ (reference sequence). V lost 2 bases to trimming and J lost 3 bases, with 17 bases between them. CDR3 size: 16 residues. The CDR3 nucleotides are TGTGCCAGCAGCTTACTTTGGGCAGGGGACAACTACGAGCAGTACTTC. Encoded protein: CASSLLWAGDNYEQYF. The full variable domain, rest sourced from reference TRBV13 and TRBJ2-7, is AAGVIQSPRHLIKEKRETATLKCYPIPRHDTVYWYQQGPGQDPQFLISFYEKMQSDKGSIPDRFSAQQFSDYHSELNMSSLELGDSALYFCASSLLWAGDNYEQYFGPGTRLTVT.

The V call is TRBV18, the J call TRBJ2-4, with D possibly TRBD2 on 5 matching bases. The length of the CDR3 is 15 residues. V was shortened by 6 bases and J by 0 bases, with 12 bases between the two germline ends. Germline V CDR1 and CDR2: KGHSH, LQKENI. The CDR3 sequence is CASSREFIAKNIQYF. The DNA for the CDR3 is TGTGCCAGCTCGAGGGAATTTATAGCCAAAAACATTCAGTACTTC.

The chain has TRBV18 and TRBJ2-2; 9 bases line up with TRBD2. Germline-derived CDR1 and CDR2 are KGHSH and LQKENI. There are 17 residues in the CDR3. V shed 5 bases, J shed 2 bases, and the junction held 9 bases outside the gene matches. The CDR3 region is CASSSVLAGDNTGELFF. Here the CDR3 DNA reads TGTGCCAGCTCATCAGTATTAGCGGGGGACAACACCGGGGAGCTGTTTTTT.

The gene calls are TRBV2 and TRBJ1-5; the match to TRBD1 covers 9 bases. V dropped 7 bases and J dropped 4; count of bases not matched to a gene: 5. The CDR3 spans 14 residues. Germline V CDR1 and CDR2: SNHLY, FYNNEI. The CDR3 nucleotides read TGTGCCAGCACGTCGGGACAGGGTAATCAGCCCCAGCATTTT. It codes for CASTSGQGNQPQHF.

CDR3 amino acids: CASSPTGLTYGYTF. CDR3 DNA sequence: TGTGCCAGCAGCCCGACAGGGCTTACCTATGGCTACACCTTC. The V call is TRBV5-5, the J call TRBJ1-2, with 7 bases matching TRBD1. This CDR3 spans 14 amino acids. CDR1 and CDR2 (germline): SGHKS, YYEKEE (reference sequence). After removal of 4 bases from V and 4 bases from J, the junction contained 7 bases not matched to a gene.

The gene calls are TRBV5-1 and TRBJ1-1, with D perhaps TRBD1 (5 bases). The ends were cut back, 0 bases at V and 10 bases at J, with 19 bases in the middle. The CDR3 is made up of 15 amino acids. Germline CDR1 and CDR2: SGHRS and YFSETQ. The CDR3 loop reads CASSLGAAGTSPAFF. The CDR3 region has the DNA TGCGCCAGCAGCTTGGGGGCCGCAGGGACGTCCCCAGCTTTCTTT.

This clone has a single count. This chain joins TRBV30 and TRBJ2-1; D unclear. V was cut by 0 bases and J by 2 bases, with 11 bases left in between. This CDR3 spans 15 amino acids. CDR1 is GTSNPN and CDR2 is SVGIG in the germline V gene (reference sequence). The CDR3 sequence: CAWSVILGAYNEQFF. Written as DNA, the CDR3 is TGTGCCTGGAGTGTAATTCTAGGTGCCTACAATGAGCAGTTCTTC. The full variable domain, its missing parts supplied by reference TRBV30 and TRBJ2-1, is SQTIHQWPATLVQPVGSPLSLECTVEGTSNPNLYWYRQAAGRGLQLLFYSVGIGQISSEVPQNLSASRPQDRQFILSSKKLLLSDSGFYLCAWSVILGAYNEQFFGPGTRLTVL.

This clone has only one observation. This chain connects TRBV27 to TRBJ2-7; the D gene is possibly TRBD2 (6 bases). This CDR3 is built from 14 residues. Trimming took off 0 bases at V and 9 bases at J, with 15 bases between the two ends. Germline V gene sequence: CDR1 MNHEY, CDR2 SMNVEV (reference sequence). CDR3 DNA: TGTGCCAGCAGTTTATCGTTTGAGGGTAGCGGGCAGTACTTC. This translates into CASSLSFEGSGQYF.

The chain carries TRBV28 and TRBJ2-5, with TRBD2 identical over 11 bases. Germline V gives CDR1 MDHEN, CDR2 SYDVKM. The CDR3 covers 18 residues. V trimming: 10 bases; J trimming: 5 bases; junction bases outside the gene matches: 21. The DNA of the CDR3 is TGTGCCATCAAAAATAGCGGGAGGGTGGCTATGAGGAGGGAGACCCAGTACTTC. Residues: CAIKNSGRVAMRRETQYF.

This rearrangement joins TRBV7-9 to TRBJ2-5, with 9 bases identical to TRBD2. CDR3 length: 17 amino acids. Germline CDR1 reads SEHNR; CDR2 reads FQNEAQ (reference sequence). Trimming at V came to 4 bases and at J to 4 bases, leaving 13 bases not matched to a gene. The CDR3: CASSSRASGKVGETQYF. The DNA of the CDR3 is TGTGCCAGCAGCTCCCGGGCTAGCGGGAAAGTAGGAGAGACCCAGTACTTC.

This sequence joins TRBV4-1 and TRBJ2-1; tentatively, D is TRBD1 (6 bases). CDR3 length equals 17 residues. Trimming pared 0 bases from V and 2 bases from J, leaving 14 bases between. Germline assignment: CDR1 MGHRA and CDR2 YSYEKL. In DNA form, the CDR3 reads TGCGCCAGCAGCCAAGAGCTGGGGGCTCAGGCCTACAATGAGCAGTTCTTC. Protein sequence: CASSQELGAQAYNEQFF.

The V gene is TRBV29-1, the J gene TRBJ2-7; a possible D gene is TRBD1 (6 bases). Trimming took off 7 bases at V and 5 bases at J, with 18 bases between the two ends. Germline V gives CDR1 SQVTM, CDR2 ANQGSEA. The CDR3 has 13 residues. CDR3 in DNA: TGCAGCGGTCGAGGGGGTCGTGACAACGAGCAGTACTTC. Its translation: CSGRGGRDNEQYF.

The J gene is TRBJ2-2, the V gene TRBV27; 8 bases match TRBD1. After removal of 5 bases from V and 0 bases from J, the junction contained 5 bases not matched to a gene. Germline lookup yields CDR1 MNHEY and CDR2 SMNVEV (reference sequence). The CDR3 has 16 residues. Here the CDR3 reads CASSTRGRANTGELFF. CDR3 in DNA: TGTGCCAGCAGTACCAGGGGGCGAGCGAACACCGGGGAGCTGTTTTTT.